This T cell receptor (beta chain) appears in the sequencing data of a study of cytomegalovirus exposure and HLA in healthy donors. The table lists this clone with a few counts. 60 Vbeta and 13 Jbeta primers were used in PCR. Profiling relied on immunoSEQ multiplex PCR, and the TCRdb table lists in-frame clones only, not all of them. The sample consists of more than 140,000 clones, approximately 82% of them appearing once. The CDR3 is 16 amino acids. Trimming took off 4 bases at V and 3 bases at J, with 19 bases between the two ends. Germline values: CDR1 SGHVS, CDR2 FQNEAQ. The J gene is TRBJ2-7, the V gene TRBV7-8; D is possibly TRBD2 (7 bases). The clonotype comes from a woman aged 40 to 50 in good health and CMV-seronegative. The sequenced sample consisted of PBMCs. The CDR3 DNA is TGTGCCAGCAGCTCAAGGGGGGGCTCGGGGGGCTACGAGCAGTACTTC. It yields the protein CASSSRGGSGGYEQYF. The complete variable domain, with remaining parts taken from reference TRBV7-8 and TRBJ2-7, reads GAGVSQSPRYKVAKRGQDVALRCDPISGHVSLFWYQQALGQGPEFLTYFQNEAQLDKSGLPSDRFFAERPEGSVSTLKIQRTQQEDSAVYLCASSSRGGSGGYEQYFGPGTRLTVT.